This TCR beta chain comes out of a study of blood T cell repertoires in COVID-19. V lost 7 bases, J lost 7 bases, and 9 bases lay in between. This CDR3 spans 11 amino acids. Methods used by the authors: Estimated nucleated cell counts came from reference gene primer amplification. Libraries were prepared by immunoSEQ multiplex PCR; TCRdb keeps only in-frame clonotypes and omits some of them. D and trimming were read from the DNA, whereas the V and J calls and clone size are those reported in that table. The sample consists of roughly 480,000 clones, 89% of them appearing once. The chain combines TRBV12-3 or TRBV12-4 with TRBJ2-3; the D is unclear. The sequence was collected from a man between 18 and 29 years old with COVID-19, enrolled during active disease. The material sequenced was peripheral blood. The DNA for the CDR3 is TGTGCCAGCATCCAGGCTTATACGCAGTATTTT. Translation gives CASIQAYTQYF.